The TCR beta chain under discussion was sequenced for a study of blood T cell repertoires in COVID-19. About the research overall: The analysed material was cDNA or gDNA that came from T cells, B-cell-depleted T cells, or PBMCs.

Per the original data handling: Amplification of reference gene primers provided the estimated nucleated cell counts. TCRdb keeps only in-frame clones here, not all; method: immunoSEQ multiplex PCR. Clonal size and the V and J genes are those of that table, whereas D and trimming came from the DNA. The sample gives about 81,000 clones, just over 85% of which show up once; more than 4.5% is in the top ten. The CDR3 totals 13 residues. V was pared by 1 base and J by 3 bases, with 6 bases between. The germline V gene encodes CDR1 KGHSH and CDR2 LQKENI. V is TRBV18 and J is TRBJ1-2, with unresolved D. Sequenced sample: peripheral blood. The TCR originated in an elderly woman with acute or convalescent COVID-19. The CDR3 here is CASSPQDYYGYTF. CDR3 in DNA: TGTGCCAGCTCACCACAGGACTACTATGGCTACACCTTC.